The 14 T cell receptor beta chains reported below all come from one sample, sequenced in a study of technical replicates of blood from several donors. Assay: immunoSEQ multiplex PCR; the TCRdb copy retains only in-frame clones and omits some. Of 80,000 to 85,000 clones in the sample, 89% were seen once. The specimen sequenced was T cells isolated from PBMCs. The receptors were sampled from a human donor in good health.

V is TRBV7-3 and J is TRBJ2-2; 13 bases align to TRBD2. V dropped 5 bases and J dropped 6; count of bases not matched to a gene: 6. This CDR3 is 16 amino acids long. The germline V gene encodes CDR1 SGHTA and CDR2 FQGTGA. The DNA of the CDR3 is TGTGCCAGCAGCCTCTCACTAGCGGGAGGGTCCGGGGAGCTGTTTTTT. This encodes CASSLSLAGGSGELFF.

The CDR3 loop reads CAWSPAGGVYGYTF. The DNA of the CDR3 is TGTGCCTGGTCTCCCGCGGGGGGAGTCTATGGCTACACCTTC. This chain uses TRBV30 with TRBJ1-2, with D possibly being TRBD1 (5 bases). The CDR3 has 14 residues. V was cut by 5 bases and J by 4 bases, with 17 bases left in between. CDR1 and CDR2 (germline): GTSNPN, SVGIG (reference sequence).

This clone was picked up a small number of times. The chain recombines TRBV7-9 with TRBJ2-3; possible D gene TRBD1, 6 bases. The CDR3 totals 13 residues. Germline CDR1 reads SEHNR; CDR2 reads FQNEAQ (reference sequence). V was cut by 5 bases and J by 2 bases, with 8 bases left in between. CDR3: CASSTGYTDTQYF. CDR3 nucleotides: TGTGCCAGCAGCACAGGGTACACAGATACGCAGTATTTT.

The chain links TRBV6-1 to TRBJ2-3; D is perhaps TRBD2 (6 bases). The V gene lost 2 bases and the J gene lost 4 bases, with 13 bases spanning the gap. This CDR3 contains 15 residues. CDR1 and CDR2 (germline): MNHNS, SASEGT. In nucleotides, the CDR3 is TGTGCCAGCAGTGAATCCCCGACTAGAGCAGATACGCAGTATTTT. Residues: CASSESPTRADTQYF.

This clone was picked up a small number of times. The chain is built from TRBV27 and TRBJ2-7, with D perhaps TRBD1 (6 bases). With 4 bases removed from V and 3 bases from J, the gap between germline ends came to 13 bases. CDR3 length: 14 residues. The V gene's germline CDR1 is MNHEY and CDR2 SMNVEV (reference sequence). The CDR3 sequence: CASSYRDTFYEQYF. The CDR3 coding sequence is TGTGCCAGCAGTTATCGGGACACATTCTACGAGCAGTACTTC.

The chain uses TRBV6-5 and TRBJ2-1, with 7 bases lining up with TRBD2. Germline CDR1 MNHEY, CDR2 SVGAGI. CDR3 length: 15 amino acids. The trim removed 2 bases at V and 9 bases at J, leaving 10 bases unmatched. CDR3 nucleotides: TGTGCCAGCAGTTACCCCGGGGGGATAAACGGTGAGCAGTTCTTC. It encodes CASSYPGGINGEQFF.

The chain combines TRBV11-2 with TRBJ2-1, with TRBD2 identical over 7 bases. Unmatched junction bases numbered 1, after V lost 1 base and J lost 1 base. The CDR3 has 15 amino acids. Looked up from germline, CDR1 is SGHAT and CDR2 is FQNNGV. For the CDR3, the DNA is TGTGCCAGCAGCTTAGGCGGGAGATCCTACAATGAGCAGTTCTTC. Translation: CASSLGGRSYNEQFF. Full variable domain (rest looked up from reference TRBV11-2 and TRBJ2-1): EAGVAQSPRYKIIEKRQSVAFWCNPISGHATLYWYQQILGQGPKLLIQFQNNGVVDDSQLPKDRFSAERLKGVDSTLKIQPAKLEDSAVYLCASSLGGRSYNEQFFGPGTRLTVL.

The chain employs TRBV5-1 and TRBJ1-1, with D possibly matching TRBD1 (6 bases). The germline gives CDR1 SGHRS, CDR2 YFSETQ. Trimming removed 3 bases at V and 1 base at J, with 13 bases between. The CDR3 spans 15 residues. For the CDR3, the DNA is TGCGCCAGCAGCTACAGGGTGAGGGAGAACACTGAAGCTTTCTTT. This sequence encodes CASSYRVRENTEAFF.

The chain joins TRBV7-2 to TRBJ2-5, with 9 nucleotides matching TRBD2. With V trimmed by 3 bases and J by 5 bases, 10 bases remained unmatched. CDR1 is SGHTA and CDR2 is FQGNSA in the germline V gene. The CDR3 runs to 16 residues. In DNA form, the CDR3 reads TGTGCCAGCAGCTTTGGTGGCGGGAGGGTGTGGGAGACCCAGTACTTC. This translates into CASSFGGGRVWETQYF.

The genes are TRBV5-5 and TRBJ2-2; the D gene is possibly TRBD2 (5 bases). Between the trimmed V and J ends, which lost 4 bases and 5 bases, there was a span of 12 bases. This CDR3 contains 14 residues. The germline V gene has CDR1 SGHKS and CDR2 YYEKEE (reference sequence). CDR3 loop: CASSPAGITGELFF. CDR3 DNA: TGTGCCAGCAGCCCTGCGGGCATAACCGGGGAGCTGTTTTTT.

About this clone: Within the sample, other DNA sequences also encode this same CDR3. This chain connects TRBV30 to TRBJ1-5; D ambiguous. V lost 0 bases and J 2 bases, leaving 5 bases between the germline ends. The CDR3 totals 13 residues. Germline V gives CDR1 GTSNPN, CDR2 SVGIG (reference sequence). CDR3 DNA sequence: TGTGCCTGGAGTGTTCAGGGCAATCAGCCCCAGCATTTT. The encoded protein is CAWSVQGNQPQHF.

This clone was counted a single time. The chain recombines TRBV10-2 with TRBJ2-7, with D uncertain. The germline V gene encodes CDR1 WSHSY and CDR2 SAAADI. CDR3 length equals 14 residues. The ends were cut back, 0 bases at V and 0 bases at J, with 6 bases in the middle. The CDR3 DNA sequence: TGCGCCAGCAGTGAGTCGCCGGGCTCCTACGAGCAGTACTTC. It encodes CASSESPGSYEQYF.

The rearrangement uses TRBV7-6 and TRBJ2-7; D may be TRBD2 (6 bases). This CDR3 spans 15 amino acids. CDR1 is SGHVS, CDR2 FNYEAQ, per germline. Trimming removed 5 bases from V and 2 bases from J, with 16 bases in between. The CDR3: CASSRGTGSAYEQYF. The CDR3 bases are TGTGCCAGCAGCCGCGGGACTGGGTCGGCCTACGAGCAGTACTTC.

The chain employs TRBV27 and TRBJ2-7; no clear D gene. The V end was cut by 6 bases, the J end by 0 bases, with 6 bases between. The germline V gene has CDR1 MNHEY and CDR2 SMNVEV (reference sequence). The CDR3 runs 12 residues. CDR3 sequence: CASSPYSYEQYF. The CDR3 DNA reads TGTGCCAGCAGCCCTTACTCCTACGAGCAGTACTTC.